This T cell receptor (beta chain) originates from a study of neurological immune-mediated disorders. Across the study: Multiple sclerosis patients numbering about 34 comprised around 31 relapsing-remitting and 3 secondary progressive patients. Whole-study results and caveats: None of the CDR3 amino acid sequences of expanded clones recurred across subjects, suggesting private repertoires in all groups.

By 5'RACE with 10-nucleotide random UMIs, the cDNA was made. TCRdb re-analysed the 5' RACE reads in MiXCR, keeping a single row per CDR3 protein. The table lists tens of thousands of distinct CDR3 sequences, around 3.8% of them singletons, with 1.9% in the top ten. Roughly 1 million sorted CD4+ or CD8+ T cells made each library. This clonotype came up many times. Its antigen is currently unknown. The V end lost 0 bases, the J end lost 13 bases, and 10 bases lay between the germline ends. CDR1 SGHRS and CDR2 YFSETQ come from the germline V gene. CDR3 length: 12 amino acids. This rearrangement joins TRBV5-1 to TRBJ1-4; D is undetermined. Material: CD4+ T cells from blood. The source is a woman in her 40s with multiple sclerosis. This CDR3 is CASSLDADILFF. DNA for the CDR3: TGCGCCAGCAGCTTGGATGCAGATATACTGTTTTTT.